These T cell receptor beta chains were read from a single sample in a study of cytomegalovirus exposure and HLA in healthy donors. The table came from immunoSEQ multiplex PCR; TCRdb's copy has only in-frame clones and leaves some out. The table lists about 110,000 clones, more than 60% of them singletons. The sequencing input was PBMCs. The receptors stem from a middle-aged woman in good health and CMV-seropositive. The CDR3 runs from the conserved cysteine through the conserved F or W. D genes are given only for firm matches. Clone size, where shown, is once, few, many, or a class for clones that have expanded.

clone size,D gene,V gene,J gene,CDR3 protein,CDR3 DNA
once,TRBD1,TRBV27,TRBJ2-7,CASSPRDSKYEQYF,TGTGCCAGCAGTCCCCGGGACAGTAAATACGAGCAGTACTTC
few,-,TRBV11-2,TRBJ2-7,CASSPIGRRAGEAYEQYF,TGTGCCAGCAGCCCCATAGGCCGGAGGGCCGGGGAGGCCTACGAGCAGTACTTC
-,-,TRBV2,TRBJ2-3,CASCRGGEGVLTDTQYF,TGTGCCAGCTGCCGGGGCGGGGAGGGGGTATTAACAGATACGCAGTATTTT
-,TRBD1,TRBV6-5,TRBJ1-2,CASSKTGGAYYGYTF,TGTGCCAGCAGTAAAACAGGGGGCGCGTACTATGGCTACACCTTC
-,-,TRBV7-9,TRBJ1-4,CASSQPNRVGEKLFF,TGTGCCAGCAGCCAGCCGAACAGGGTTGGAGAAAAACTGTTTTTT
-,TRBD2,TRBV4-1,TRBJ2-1,CASSQAYLAGGRNEQFF,TGCGCCAGCAGCCAAGCCTACCTAGCGGGAGGTCGAAATGAGCAGTTCTTC
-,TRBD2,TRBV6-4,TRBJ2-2,CASSAAASGGGELFF,TGTGCCAGCAGTGCCGCCGCTAGCGGGGGCGGGGAGCTGTTTTTT
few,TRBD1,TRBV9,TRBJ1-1,CASSPRRGLGTEAFF,TGTGCCAGCAGCCCTCGCAGGGGGCTGGGAACTGAAGCTTTCTTT
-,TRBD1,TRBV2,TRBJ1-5,CASRERTGLGQPQHF,TGTGCCAGCAGAGAAAGGACAGGGCTCGGACAGCCCCAGCATTTT
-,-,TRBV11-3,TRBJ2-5,CASSLQGSETQYF,TGTGCCAGCAGCTTGCAGGGGTCGGAGACCCAGTACTTC
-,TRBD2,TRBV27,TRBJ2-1,CASSFSVPSGISNEQFF,TGTGCCAGCAGTTTCTCTGTACCTAGCGGGATTTCCAATGAGCAGTTCTTC
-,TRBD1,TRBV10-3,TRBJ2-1,CAISDLGQGAGEQFF,TGTGCCATCAGTGACTTGGGACAGGGGGCTGGTGAGCAGTTCTTC
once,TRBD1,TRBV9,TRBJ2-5,CASSVDQGAPLQTQYF,TGTGCCAGCAGCGTAGATCAGGGGGCGCCTCTTCAGACCCAGTACTTC
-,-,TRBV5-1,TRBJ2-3,CASSGLGHTTDTQYF,TGCGCCAGCAGCGGGCTGGGTCACACCACAGATACGCAGTATTTT
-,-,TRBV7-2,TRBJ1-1,CASSLALFPGSTEAFF,TGTGCCAGCAGCTTAGCGTTGTTCCCGGGGAGCACTGAAGCTTTCTTT
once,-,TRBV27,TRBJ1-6,CASSGQGGHYNSPLHF,TGTGCCAGCAGTGGGCAGGGAGGTCACTATAATTCACCCCTCCACTTT
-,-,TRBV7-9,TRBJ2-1,CASSSPLAGGSYNEQFF,TGTGCCAGCAGCTCCCCCTTGGCGGGCGGCTCCTACAATGAGCAGTTCTTC
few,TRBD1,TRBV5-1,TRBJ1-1,CASSSRDRGHAFF,TGCGCCAGCAGCTCCCGGGACAGGGGACATGCTTTCTTT
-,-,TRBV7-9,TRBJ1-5,CSSSFGVHDQPQHF,TGTTCCAGCAGCTTCGGGGTCCATGATCAGCCCCAGCATTTT
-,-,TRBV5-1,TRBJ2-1,CASSTSRGSYNEQFF,TGCGCCAGCAGCACCAGCAGGGGCTCCTACAATGAGCAGTTCTTC
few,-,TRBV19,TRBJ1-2,CASSITGSNYGYTF,TGTGCCAGTAGTATCACCGGGTCTAACTATGGCTACACCTTC
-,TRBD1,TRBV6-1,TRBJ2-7,CASSGPGYTGEVYEQYF,TGTGCCAGCAGTGGGCCTGGTTATACAGGGGAAGTTTACGAGCAGTACTTC
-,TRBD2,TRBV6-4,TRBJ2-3,CARRVAGHTDTQYF,TGTGCCAGGAGAGTAGCGGGGCACACAGATACGCAGTATTTT
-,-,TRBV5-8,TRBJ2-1,CASSLGTSGTATYNEQFF,TGTGCCAGCAGCTTAGGTACTTCAGGGACTGCCACCTACAATGAGCAGTTCTTC
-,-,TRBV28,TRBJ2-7,CASSFGGPTVAYF,TGTGCCAGCAGTTTCGGGGGTCCCACGGTGGCGTACTTC
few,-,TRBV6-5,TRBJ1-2,CASSYSTGRLYGYTF,TGTGCCAGCAGTTACTCGACAGGCCGGCTCTATGGCTACACCTTC
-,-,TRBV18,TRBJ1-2,CASSPTRGGVYGYTF,TGTGCCAGCTCACCCACTAGGGGGGGGGTCTATGGCTACACCTTC
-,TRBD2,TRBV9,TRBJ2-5,CASSAYTNGPRGGETQYF,TGTGCCAGCAGCGCCTATACGAACGGGCCTCGGGGGGGAGAGACCCAGTACTTC
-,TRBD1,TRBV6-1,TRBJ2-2,CASSGSRDRWNTGELFF,TGTGCCAGCAGTGGGAGCCGGGACAGATGGAACACCGGGGAGCTGTTTTTT
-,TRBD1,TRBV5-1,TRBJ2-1,CASSVDRGRQFF,TGCGCCAGCAGCGTAGACAGGGGTCGGCAGTTCTTC
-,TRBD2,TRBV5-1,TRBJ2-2,CASSLIPGLEVGGEKAENTGELFF,TGCGCCAGCAGCCTCATACCGGGACTAGAGGTTGGGGGGGAAAAAGCTGAAAACACCGGGGAGCTGTTTTTT
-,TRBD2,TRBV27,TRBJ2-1,CASSLSGREPQSYNEQFF,TGTGCCAGCAGTTTGAGCGGGAGGGAGCCCCAATCCTACAATGAGCAGTTCTTC
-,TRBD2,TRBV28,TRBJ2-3,CASSPPGLVGDTQYF,TGTGCCAGCAGCCCTCCGGGACTAGTAGGAGATACGCAGTATTTT
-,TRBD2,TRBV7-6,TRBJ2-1,CASSHFKRGRYNEQFF,TGTGCCAGCAGCCACTTTAAGCGGGGCCGCTACAATGAGCAGTTCTTC
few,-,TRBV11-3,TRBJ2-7,CASTGDPGASYEQYF,TGTGCCAGCACCGGGGACCCGGGAGCTTCCTACGAGCAGTACTTC
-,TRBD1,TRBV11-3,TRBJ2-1,CASSPLTGDPSYNEQFF,TGTGCCAGCAGCCCCCTGACAGGGGACCCCTCCTACAATGAGCAGTTCTTC
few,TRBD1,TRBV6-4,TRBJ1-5,CAILPGQCNQPQHF,TGTGCCATCCTGCCGGGACAGTGCAATCAGCCCCAGCATTTT
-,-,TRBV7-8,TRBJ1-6,CASSPPTVSNSPLHF,TGTGCCAGCAGCCCCCCGACAGTCTCTAATTCACCCCTCCACTTT
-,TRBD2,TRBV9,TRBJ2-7,CASSESGDPSYEQYF,TGTGCCAGCAGCGAAAGCGGGGATCCCTCCTACGAGCAGTACTTC
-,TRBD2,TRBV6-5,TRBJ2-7,CASSYGPPGEGFEQYF,TGTGCCAGCAGTTACGGCCCTCCGGGGGAGGGCTTCGAGCAGTACTTC
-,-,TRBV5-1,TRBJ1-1,CASSLEPDRYTEAFF,TGCGCCAGCAGCTTGGAACCTGACAGGTACACTGAAGCTTTCTTT
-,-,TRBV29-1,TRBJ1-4,CSVGRATNEKLFF,TGCAGCGTTGGTCGAGCAACTAATGAAAAACTGTTTTTT
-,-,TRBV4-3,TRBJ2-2,CASSQGMRRYTGELFF,TGCGCCAGCAGCCAAGGAATGCGGCGCTACACCGGGGAGCTGTTTTTT
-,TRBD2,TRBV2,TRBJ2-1,CASSDLAGVANEQFF,TGTGCCAGCAGTGACCTAGCGGGAGTTGCCAATGAGCAGTTCTTC